Listed below are T cell receptor beta chains from one sample, sequenced in a study of shared clonotypes between healthy human individuals. Here immunoSEQ multiplex PCR was the method, and the copy in TCRdb shows in-frame clones only, minus some. Altogether around 2.1 million clones are present, about 92% being singletons, with the ten largest covering under 2%. Input material: naive CD8+ T cells from PBMCs. Receptors originate from a young man in good health. Some clones in this sample may be carry-over from other donors' samples. CDR3s include the opening cysteine and the closing phenylalanine or tryptophan. A D gene is named only where the DNA matches it firmly. Clone size is stated in some rows and not others, as once, few, many or a class when expanded.

>-|-|TRBJ2-3|TRBV28
TGTGCCAGCAGCTACCCCAACGGGGCTGGGGGCACAGATACGCAGTATTTT
CASSYPNGAGGTDTQYF
>-|-|TRBJ2-5|TRBV30
TGTGCCTGGACCTCAATCTCGTACCAAGAGACCCAGTACTTC
CAWTSISYQETQYF
>TRBD1|-|TRBJ1-1|TRBV5-1
TGCGCCAGCAGCTTGGGCCGACAGGGGCTGAACACTGAAGCTTTCTTT
CASSLGRQGLNTEAFF
>-|-|TRBJ2-5|TRBV14
TGTGCCAGCAGCCCCAGGGCTGCTACTAGGGAGACCCAGTACTTC
CASSPRAATRETQYF
>-|-|TRBJ2-2|TRBV5-4
TGTGCCAGCAGCTTAGGGGTCGCCGGGGAGCTGTTTTTT
CASSLGVAGELFF
>-|-|TRBJ2-7|TRBV28
TGTGCCAGCAGTTTAGCTAGCCCGGTCTACGAGCAGTACTTC
CASSLASPVYEQYF
>TRBD1|-|TRBJ2-7|TRBV10-1
TGCGCCTCTCAACCGGGACAGGGAGCCTACGAGCAGTACTTC
CASQPGQGAYEQYF
>-|-|TRBJ2-2|TRBV7-9
TGTGCCAGCAGCTTAAGCGCGACCGGGGAGCTGTTTTTT
CASSLSATGELFF
>TRBD1|once|TRBJ1-2|TRBV25-1
TGTGCCAGCAGCGCCCCGGGGGACAGGTTGTATGGCTACACCTTC
CASSAPGDRLYGYTF
>-|-|TRBJ2-1|TRBV9
TGTGCCAGCAGCGTTATTGGTGGCTCCTACAATGAGCAGTTCTTC
CASSVIGGSYNEQFF
>-|once|TRBJ2-7|TRBV19
TGTGCCAGTAGTGACAGGACCTACGAGCAGTACTTC
CASSDRTYEQYF
>-|-|TRBJ2-3|TRBV7-9
TGTGCCAGCACCCTCCTCGCGGATCGCACAGATACGCAGTATTTT
CASTLLADRTDTQYF
>-|-|TRBJ1-1|TRBV19
TGTGCCAGTAGTAGTTGGACCGCGCCGACTGAAGCTTTCTTT
CASSSWTAPTEAFF
>TRBD2|-|TRBJ2-1|TRBV28
TGTGCCAGCAGTTACCTCACCGGGACTAGCGGGAGTAAGTTTAGAAATGAGCAGTTCTTC
CASSYLTGTSGSKFRNEQFF
>-|-|TRBJ2-1|TRBV6-6
TGTGCCAGCAGTTACTCGATCAATGAGCAGTTCTTC
CASSYSINEQFF
>-|-|TRBJ2-7|TRBV6-1
TGTGCCAGCAGTGAATCTGGAAGCTCCTACGAGCAGTACTTC
CASSESGSSYEQYF
>-|few|TRBJ1-1|TRBV4-1
TGCGCCAGCAGCCGCGGACTGAACACTGAAGCTTTCTTT
CASSRGLNTEAFF
>TRBD1|-|TRBJ1-5|TRBV15
TGTGCCACCAGCAGAGGGACAGGGGGTGACCAGCCCCAGCATTTT
CATSRGTGGDQPQHF
>-|-|TRBJ2-7|TRBV11-2
TGTGCCAGCACCATGGGTGGAGGGGACTACGAGCAGTACTTC
CASTMGGGDYEQYF
>-|-|TRBJ2-7|TRBV10-3
TGTGCCATCAGCCTGGACTCTACCTACGAGCAGTACTTC
CAISLDSTYEQYF
>-|-|TRBJ2-2|TRBV27
TGTGCCAGCAGGCCGCGGGCCGGGGAGCTGTTTTTT
CASRPRAGELFF
>TRBD2|-|TRBJ2-3|TRBV30
TGTGCCTGGAGGGAAGCGGGAGAGTTGACAGATACGCAGTATTTT
CAWREAGELTDTQYF
>TRBD2|-|TRBJ2-7|TRBV7-8
TGTGCCAGCAGCTTACGTCGAAGCGGGAACGGTGAGCAGTACTTC
CASSLRRSGNGEQYF
>-|-|TRBJ2-5|TRBV29-1
TGCAGCGTTGAAATCAGGGTCCCCTCGCGTGATGGCCAGTACTTC
CSVEIRVPSRDGQYF
>-|-|TRBJ2-3|TRBV7-9
TGTGCCAGCAGGTCATCCCGCAGGGCGTTGGGCACAGATACGCAGTATTTT
CASRSSRRALGTDTQYF
>TRBD2|once|TRBJ2-1|TRBV7-9
TGTGCCAGCAGCCAAACTAGCGTGTTTGAGCAGTTCTTC
CASSQTSVFEQFF
>-|-|TRBJ1-3|TRBV9
TGTGCCAGCAGCCCCCCACCGGAGCTCTCTGGAAACACCATATATTTT
CASSPPPELSGNTIYF
>-|-|TRBJ1-2|TRBV14
TGTGCCAGCAGCCAAAGAATCGAGGAGCCCCATGGCTACACCTTC
CASSQRIEEPHGYTF
>TRBD2|-|TRBJ2-7|TRBV4-1
TGCGCCAGCAGCCAGCTCTCTAGCGGGAGTTACGAGCAGTACTTC
CASSQLSSGSYEQYF
>-|once|TRBJ2-1|TRBV4-1
TGCGCCAGCAGCCGAGAGGGCTCCTACAATGAGCAGTTCTTC
CASSREGSYNEQFF
>-|-|TRBJ1-2|TRBV7-8
TGTGCCAGCAGCCCCAGGGCGGGGGAGGGATTTTATGGCTACACCTTC
CASSPRAGEGFYGYTF
>-|-|TRBJ2-7|TRBV7-9
TGTGCCAGCAGCTTTATTCTGGACTTCTACGAGCAGTACTTC
CASSFILDFYEQYF
>-|-|TRBJ2-3|TRBV7-8
TGTGCCAGCAGCTTAGCTCGCCGGGGGACAGCAGATACGCAGTATTTT
CASSLARRGTADTQYF
>TRBD2|-|TRBJ2-2|TRBV28
TGTGCCAGCAGCGGGGGGATAAGCACCGGGGAGCTGTTTTTT
CASSGGISTGELFF
>TRBD1|-|TRBJ2-1|TRBV9
TGTGCCAGCAGCGCGTGGGGCAGGGGGTCTTACAATGAGCAGTTCTTC
CASSAWGRGSYNEQFF
>TRBD2|-|TRBJ2-5|TRBV7-9
TGTGCCAGCAGCCTGGGACTAGCGGGAATACAAGAGACCCAGTACTTC
CASSLGLAGIQETQYF
>-|once|TRBJ2-1|TRBV5-1
TGCGCCAGCAGCCCCGGACTGGGCCAGCCTGACAATGAGCAGTTCTTC
CASSPGLGQPDNEQFF
>TRBD1|-|TRBJ2-7|TRBV4-1
TGCGCCAGCAGCCAGACAGGGTACGAGCAGTACTTC
CASSQTGYEQYF